The clone carrying this TCR beta chain was observed at least ten times. Germline V gives CDR1 MDHEN, CDR2 SYDVKM. This CDR3 is built from 13 residues. Trimming removed 2 bases from V and 9 bases from J, with 13 bases in between. Arm-PCR of CDR3 regions and iRepertoire HTBI primers were the basis on which TCR beta libraries were built. Using its own MiXCR run on the multiplex PCR reads, TCRdb lists one record per CDR3 protein. The repertoire consists of 650,000 to 850,000 distinct CDR3 sequences, with approximately 31% occurring once and the leading ten covering around 42%. This record belongs to a study of regulatory T cells in long-lasting Graves disease. Described time point: persistent/refractory GD, antithyroid drugs over 5 years with positive TRAb. PBMCs provided the RNA from which the TCR library was made.

Here the sequenced sample was peripheral blood mononuclear cells (PBMCs), taken when the disease was refractory, from a patient treated with antithyroid drugs. The chain employs TRBV28 and TRBJ1-2, with no clear D. This receptor was taken from a female donor with Graves disease. CDR3 nucleotides: TGTGCCAGCAGTTTAGACCACCCTCGGAGCTACACCTTC. This codes for CASSLDHPRSYTF.